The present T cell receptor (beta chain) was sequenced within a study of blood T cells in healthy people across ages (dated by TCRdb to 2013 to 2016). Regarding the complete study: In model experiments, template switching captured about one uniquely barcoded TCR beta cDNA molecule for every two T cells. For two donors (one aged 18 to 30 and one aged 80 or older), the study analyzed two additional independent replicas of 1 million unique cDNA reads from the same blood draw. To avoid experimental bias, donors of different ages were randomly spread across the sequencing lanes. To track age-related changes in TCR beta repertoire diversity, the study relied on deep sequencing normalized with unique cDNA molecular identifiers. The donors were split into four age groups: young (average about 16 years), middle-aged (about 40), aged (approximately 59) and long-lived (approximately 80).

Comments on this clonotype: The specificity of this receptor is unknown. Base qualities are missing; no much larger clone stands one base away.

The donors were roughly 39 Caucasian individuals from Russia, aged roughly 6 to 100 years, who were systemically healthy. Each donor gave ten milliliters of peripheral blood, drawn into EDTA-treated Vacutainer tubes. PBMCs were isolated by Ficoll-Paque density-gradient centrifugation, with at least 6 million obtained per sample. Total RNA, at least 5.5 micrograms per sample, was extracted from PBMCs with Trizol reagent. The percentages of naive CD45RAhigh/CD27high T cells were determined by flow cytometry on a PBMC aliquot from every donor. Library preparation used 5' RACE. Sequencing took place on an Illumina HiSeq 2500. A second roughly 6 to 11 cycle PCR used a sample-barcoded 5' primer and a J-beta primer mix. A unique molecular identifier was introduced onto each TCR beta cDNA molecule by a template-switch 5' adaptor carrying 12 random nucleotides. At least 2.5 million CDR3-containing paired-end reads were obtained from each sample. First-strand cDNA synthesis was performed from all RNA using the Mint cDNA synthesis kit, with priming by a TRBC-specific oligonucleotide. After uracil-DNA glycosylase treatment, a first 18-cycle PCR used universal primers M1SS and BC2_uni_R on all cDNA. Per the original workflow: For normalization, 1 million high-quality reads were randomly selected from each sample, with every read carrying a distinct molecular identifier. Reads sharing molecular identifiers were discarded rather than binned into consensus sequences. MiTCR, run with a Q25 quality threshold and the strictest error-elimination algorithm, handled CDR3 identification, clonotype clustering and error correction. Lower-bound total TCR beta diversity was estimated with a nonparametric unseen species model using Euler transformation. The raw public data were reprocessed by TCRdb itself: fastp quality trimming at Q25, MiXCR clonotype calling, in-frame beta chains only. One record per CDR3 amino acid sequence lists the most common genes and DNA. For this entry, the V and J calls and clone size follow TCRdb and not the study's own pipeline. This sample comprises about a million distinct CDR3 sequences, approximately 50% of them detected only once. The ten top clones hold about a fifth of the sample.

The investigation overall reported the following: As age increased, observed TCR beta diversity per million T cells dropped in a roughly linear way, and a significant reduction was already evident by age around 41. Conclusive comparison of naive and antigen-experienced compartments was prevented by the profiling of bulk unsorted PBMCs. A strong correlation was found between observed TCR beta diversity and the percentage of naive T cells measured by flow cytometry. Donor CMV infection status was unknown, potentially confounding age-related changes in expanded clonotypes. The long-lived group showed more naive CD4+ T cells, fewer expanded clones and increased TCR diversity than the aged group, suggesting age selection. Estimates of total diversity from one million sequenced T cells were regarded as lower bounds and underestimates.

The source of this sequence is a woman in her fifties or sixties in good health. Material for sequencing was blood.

The nucleotide sequence is TGCAGCGTTGGCCGGATACTCTATGGCTACACCTTC. Translation gives CSVGRILYGYTF. The rearrangement combines TRBV29-1 with TRBJ1-2, with no reliable assignment of the D segment. The CDR3 sequence holds 12 residues, the cysteine and phenylalanine included. Only the CDR3 DNA stays, 36 bases, in frame from base 1. CDR1 and CDR2 are drawn from the germline V gene: SQVTM, ANQGSEA. V was cut back by 4 bases and J by 4 bases, leaving a gap of 10 bases between them.